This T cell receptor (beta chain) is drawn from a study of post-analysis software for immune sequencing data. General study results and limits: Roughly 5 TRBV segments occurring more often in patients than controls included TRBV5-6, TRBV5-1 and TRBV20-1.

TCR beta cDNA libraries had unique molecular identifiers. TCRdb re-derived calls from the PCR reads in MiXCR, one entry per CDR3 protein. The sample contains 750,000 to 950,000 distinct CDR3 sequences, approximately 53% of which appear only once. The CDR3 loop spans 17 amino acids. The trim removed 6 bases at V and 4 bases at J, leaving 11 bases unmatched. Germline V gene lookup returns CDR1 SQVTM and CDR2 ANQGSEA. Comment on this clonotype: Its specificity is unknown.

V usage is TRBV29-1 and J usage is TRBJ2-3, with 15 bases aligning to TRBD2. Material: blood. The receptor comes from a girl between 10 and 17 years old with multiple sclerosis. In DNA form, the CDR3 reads TGCAGCGTAACCGGGACTAGCGGGGGGCCGGCGTCAGATACGCAGTATTTT. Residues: CSVTGTSGGPASDTQYF.